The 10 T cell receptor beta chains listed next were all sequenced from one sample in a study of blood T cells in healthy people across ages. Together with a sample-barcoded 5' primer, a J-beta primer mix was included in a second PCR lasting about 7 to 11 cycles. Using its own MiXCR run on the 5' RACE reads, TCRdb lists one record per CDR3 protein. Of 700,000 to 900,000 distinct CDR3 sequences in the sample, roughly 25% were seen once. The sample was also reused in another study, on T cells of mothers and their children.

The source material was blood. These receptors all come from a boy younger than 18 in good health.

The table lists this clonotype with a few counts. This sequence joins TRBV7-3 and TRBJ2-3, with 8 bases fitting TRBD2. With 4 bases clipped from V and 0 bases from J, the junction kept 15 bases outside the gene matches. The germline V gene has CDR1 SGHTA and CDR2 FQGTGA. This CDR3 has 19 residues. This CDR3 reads CASSSPPGTSPTSTDTQYF. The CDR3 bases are TGTGCCAGCAGCTCCCCACCCGGGACTAGTCCAACTAGCACAGATACGCAGTATTTT.

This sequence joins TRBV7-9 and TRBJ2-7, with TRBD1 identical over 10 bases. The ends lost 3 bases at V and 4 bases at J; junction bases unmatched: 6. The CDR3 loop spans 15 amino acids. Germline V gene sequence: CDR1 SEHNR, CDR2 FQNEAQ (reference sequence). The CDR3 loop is CASSFRRQGAYEQYF. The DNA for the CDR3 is TGTGCCAGCAGCTTCAGACGACAGGGGGCATACGAGCAGTACTTC.

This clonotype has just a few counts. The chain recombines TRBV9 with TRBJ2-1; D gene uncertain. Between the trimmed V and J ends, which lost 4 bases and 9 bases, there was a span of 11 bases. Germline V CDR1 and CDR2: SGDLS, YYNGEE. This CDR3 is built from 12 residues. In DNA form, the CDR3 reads TGTGCCAGCAGCTTTGAGACGGGTGAGCAGTTCTTC. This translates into CASSFETGEQFF.

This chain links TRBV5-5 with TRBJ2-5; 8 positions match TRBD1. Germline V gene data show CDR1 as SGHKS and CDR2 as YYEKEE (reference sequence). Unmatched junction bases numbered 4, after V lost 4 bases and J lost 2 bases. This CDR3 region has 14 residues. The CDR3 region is CASSRTGPQETQYF. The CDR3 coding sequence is TGTGCCAGCAGCCGGACAGGGCCACAAGAGACCCAGTACTTC.

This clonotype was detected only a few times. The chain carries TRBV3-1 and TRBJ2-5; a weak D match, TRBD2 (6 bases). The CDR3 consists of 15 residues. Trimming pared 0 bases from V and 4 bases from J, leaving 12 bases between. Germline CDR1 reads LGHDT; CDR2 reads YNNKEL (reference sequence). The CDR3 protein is CASSQEGQEGETQYF. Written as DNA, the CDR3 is TGTGCCAGCAGCCAAGAGGGGCAGGAGGGAGAGACCCAGTACTTC.

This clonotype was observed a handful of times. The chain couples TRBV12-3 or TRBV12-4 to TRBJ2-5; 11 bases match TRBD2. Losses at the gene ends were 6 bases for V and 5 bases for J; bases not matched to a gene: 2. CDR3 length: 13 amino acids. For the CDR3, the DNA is TGTGCCAGCAGAGCTAGCGGGGGGGAGACCCAGTACTTC. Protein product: CASRASGGETQYF.

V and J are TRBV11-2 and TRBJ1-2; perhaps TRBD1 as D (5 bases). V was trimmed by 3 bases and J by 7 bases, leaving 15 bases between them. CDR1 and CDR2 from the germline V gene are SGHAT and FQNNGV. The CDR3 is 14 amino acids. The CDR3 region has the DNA TGTGCCAGCAGCTTCTCAGGGAAGGTCTCTGGCTACACCTTC. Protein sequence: CASSFSGKVSGYTF.

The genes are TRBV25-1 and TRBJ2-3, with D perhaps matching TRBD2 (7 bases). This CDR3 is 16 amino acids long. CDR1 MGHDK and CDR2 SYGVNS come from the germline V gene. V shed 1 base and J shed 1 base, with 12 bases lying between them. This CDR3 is CASSELGGDRTDTQYF. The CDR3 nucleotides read TGTGCCAGCAGTGAATTAGGGGGGGACCGCACAGATACGCAGTATTTT.

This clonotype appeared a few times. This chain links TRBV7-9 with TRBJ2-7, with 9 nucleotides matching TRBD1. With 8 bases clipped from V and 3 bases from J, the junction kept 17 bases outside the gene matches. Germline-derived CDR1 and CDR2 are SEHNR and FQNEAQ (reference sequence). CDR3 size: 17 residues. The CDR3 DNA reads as TGTGCCAGCGTATCCGGGACAGGGAGTCAAACCGACTACGAGCAGTACTTC. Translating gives CASVSGTGSQTDYEQYF.

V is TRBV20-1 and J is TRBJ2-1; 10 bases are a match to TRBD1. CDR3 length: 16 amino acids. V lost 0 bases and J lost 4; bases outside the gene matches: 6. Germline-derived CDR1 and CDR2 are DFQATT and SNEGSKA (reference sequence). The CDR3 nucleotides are TGCAGTGCTAGAGATTCGTGGGACAGGGGTTACAATGAGCAGTTCTTC. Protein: CSARDSWDRGYNEQFF.